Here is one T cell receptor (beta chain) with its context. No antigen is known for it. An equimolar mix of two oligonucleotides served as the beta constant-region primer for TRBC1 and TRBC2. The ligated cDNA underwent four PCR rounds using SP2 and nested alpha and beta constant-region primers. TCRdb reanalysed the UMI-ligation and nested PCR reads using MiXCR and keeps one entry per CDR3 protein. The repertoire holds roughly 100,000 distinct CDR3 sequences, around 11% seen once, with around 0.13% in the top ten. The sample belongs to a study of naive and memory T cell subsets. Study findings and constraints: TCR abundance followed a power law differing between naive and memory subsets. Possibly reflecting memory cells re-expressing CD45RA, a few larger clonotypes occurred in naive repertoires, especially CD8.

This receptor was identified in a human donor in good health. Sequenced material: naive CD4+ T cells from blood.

The CDR3 reads CASSQQPAQETQYF. DNA for the CDR3: TGCGCCAGCAGTCAACAGCCCGCCCAAGAGACCCAGTACTTC. This chain links TRBV23-1 with TRBJ2-5, with D unclear. TRBV23-1 is designated an ORF whose function remains uncertain. The CDR3 runs to 14 residues. Trimming removed 2 bases at V and 1 base at J, with 8 bases between.